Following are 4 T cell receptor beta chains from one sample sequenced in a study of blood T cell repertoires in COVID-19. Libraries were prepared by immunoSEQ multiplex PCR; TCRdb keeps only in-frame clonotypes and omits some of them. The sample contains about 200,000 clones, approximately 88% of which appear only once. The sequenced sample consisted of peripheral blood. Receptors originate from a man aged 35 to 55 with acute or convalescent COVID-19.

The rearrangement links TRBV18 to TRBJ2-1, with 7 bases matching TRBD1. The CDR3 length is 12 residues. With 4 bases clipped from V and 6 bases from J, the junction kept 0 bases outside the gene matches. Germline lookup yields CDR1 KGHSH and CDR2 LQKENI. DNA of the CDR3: TGTGCCAGCTCACGACAGGGCAATGAGCAGTTCTTC. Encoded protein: CASSRQGNEQFF.

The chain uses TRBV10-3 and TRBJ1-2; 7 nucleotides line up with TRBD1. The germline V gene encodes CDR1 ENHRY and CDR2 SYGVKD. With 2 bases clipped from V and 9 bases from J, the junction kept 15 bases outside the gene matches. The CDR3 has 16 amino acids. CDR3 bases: TGTGCCATCAGTGAGGGTATACAGGGGCCCGCAGAAAGCTACACCTTC. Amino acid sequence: CAISEGIQGPAESYTF.

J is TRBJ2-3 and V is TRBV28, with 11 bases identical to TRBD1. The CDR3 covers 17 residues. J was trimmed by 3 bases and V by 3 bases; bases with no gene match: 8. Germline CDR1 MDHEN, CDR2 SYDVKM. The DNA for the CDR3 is TGTGCCAGCAGTTTGCCTCGGGACAGGGGGTATACAGATACGCAGTATTTT. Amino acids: CASSLPRDRGYTDTQYF.

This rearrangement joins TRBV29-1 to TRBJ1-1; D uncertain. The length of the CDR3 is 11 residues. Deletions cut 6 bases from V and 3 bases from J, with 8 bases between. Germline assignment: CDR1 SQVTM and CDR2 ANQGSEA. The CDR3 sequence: CSVERDTEAFF. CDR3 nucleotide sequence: TGCAGCGTCGAACGGGACACTGAAGCTTTCTTT.